A selection of T cell receptor beta chains follows, all from one sample in a study of T cell responses to AZD1222 COVID-19 vaccine. The method was immunoSEQ multiplex PCR; TCRdb's version includes in-frame clones alone and lacks a portion of them. Of about 160,000 clones listed, more than 80% are singletons. The sequences come from peripheral blood, collected on day 0 of AZD1222 vaccination. These TCRs come from an adult in good health. CDR3s include the opening cysteine and the closing phenylalanine or tryptophan. Each record gives: CDR3 DNA, CDR3 protein, V gene, clone size, D gene, J gene. The D gene is left open where the match is weak. Clone size is stated in some rows and not others, as once, few, many or a class when expanded.

TGTGCCAGCTTTGGGGCCCACCGGGGGACAGGGGCCGTCTATGGCTACACCTTC | CASFGAHRGTGAVYGYTF | TRBV28 | . | TRBD1 | TRBJ1-2
TGTGCCAGCAGCAATACAGGGATTTTCTATGGCTACACCTTC | CASSNTGIFYGYTF | TRBV14 | . | . | TRBJ1-2
TGCAGCGCTAACAGGGGGCGCCACGAGGAGCTGTTTTTT | CSANRGRHEELFF | TRBV29-1 | . | TRBD1 | TRBJ2-2
TGTGCCTGGAGAATTATAAGGGGCACTGAAGCTTTCTTT | CAWRIIRGTEAFF | TRBV30 | once | . | TRBJ1-1
TGTGCCATCAGTGAGACCGGAGTACCCTCCTATAATTCACCCCTCCACTTT | CAISETGVPSYNSPLHF | TRBV10-3 | . | . | TRBJ1-6
TGTGCCAGCAGCCCAAGGACAGGGGGAATTCAAGAGACCCAGTACTTC | CASSPRTGGIQETQYF | TRBV7-8 | once | TRBD1 | TRBJ2-5
TGTGCCAGCAGTTCGGCCCTTTTAGCAAAAAACATTCAGTACTTC | CASSSALLAKNIQYF | TRBV27 | . | . | TRBJ2-4
TGTGCCATGGGAGGGGTCTCTGGAAACACCATATATTTT | CAMGGVSGNTIYF | TRBV10-3 | . | . | TRBJ1-3
TGTGCCAGCAGTTCCAGGGGCGGGGAGCTGTTTTTT | CASSSRGGELFF | TRBV7-9 | . | . | TRBJ2-2
TGTGCCAGCAGCCCCCGGTGGCAGGAGCAGTTCTTC | CASSPRWQEQFF | TRBV11-2 | . | . | TRBJ2-1
TGCGCCACTAAGGGGGAGAACACCGGGGAGCTGTTTTTT | CATKGENTGELFF | TRBV5-1 | . | . | TRBJ2-2
TGTGCCAGCAGCCAAGAGTTCGGGGGGCAAAACTACGAGCAGTACTTC | CASSQEFGGQNYEQYF | TRBV3-1/TRBV3-2 | . | . | TRBJ2-7
TGTGCCAGCAGTTACTCCTGGACAGGGGATCACTATGGCTACACCTTC | CASSYSWTGDHYGYTF | TRBV6-5 | . | TRBD1 | TRBJ1-2